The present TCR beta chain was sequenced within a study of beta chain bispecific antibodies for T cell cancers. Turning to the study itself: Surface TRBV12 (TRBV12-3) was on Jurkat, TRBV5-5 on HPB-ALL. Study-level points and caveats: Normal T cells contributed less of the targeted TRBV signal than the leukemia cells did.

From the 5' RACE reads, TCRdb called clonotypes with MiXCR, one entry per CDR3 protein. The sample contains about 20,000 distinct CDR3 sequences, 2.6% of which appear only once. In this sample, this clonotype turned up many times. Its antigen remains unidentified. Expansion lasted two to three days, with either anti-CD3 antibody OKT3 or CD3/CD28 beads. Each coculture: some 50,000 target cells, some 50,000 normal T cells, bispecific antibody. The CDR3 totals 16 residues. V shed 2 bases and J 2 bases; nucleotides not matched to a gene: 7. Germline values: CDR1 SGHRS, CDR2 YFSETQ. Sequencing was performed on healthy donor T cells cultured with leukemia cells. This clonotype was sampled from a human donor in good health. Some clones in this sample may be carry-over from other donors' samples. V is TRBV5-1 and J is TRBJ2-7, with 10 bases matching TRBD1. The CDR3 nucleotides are TGCGCCAGCAGCTTCGGACAGGGGGTTGTAGCCTACGAGCAGTACTTC. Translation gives CASSFGQGVVAYEQYF.